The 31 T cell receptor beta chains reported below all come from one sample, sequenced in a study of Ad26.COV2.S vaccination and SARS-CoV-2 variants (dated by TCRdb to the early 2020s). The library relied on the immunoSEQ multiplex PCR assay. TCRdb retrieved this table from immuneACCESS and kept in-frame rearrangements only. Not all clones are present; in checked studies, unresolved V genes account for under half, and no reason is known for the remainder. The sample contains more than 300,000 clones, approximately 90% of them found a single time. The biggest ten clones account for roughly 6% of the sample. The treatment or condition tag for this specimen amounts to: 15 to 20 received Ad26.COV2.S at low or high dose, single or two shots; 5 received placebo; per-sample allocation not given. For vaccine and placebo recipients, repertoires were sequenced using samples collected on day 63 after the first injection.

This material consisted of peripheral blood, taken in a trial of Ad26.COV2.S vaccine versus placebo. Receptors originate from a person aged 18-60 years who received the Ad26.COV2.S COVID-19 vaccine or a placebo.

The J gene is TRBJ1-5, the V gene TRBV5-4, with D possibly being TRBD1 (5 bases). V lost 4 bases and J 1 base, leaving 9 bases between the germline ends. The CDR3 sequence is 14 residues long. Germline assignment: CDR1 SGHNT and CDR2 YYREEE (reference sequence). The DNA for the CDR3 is TGTGCCAGCAGCAATACAGGAAGCAATCAGCCCCAGCATTTT. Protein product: CASSNTGSNQPQHF.

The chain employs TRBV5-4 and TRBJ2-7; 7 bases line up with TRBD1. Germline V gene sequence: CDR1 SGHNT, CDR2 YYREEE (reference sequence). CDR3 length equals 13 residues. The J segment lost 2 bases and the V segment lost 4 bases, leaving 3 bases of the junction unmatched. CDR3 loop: CASSKGQTYEQYF. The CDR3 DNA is TGTGCCAGCAGCAAGGGACAGACCTACGAGCAGTACTTC.

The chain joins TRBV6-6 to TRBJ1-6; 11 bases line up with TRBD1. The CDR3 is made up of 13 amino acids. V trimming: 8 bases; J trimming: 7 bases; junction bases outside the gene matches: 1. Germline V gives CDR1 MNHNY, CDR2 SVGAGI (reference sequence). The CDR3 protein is CASRDRGNSPLHF. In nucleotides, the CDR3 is TGTGCCAGCCGGGACAGGGGGAATTCACCCCTCCACTTT.

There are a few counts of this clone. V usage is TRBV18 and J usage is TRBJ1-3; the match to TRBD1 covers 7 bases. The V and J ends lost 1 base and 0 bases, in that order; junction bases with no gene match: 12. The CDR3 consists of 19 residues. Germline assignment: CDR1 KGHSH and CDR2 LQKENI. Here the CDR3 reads CASSPHRDSDLLSGNTIYF. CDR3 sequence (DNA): TGTGCCAGCTCACCACACCGGGACAGCGACCTACTCTCTGGAAACACCATATATTTT.

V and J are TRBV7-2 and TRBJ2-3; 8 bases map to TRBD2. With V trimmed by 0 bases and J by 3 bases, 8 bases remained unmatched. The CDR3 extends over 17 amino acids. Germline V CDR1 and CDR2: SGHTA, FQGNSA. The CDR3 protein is CASSLAGAGGRTDTQYF. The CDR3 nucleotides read TGTGCCAGCAGCTTAGCGGGTGCGGGGGGTAGGACAGATACGCAGTATTTT.

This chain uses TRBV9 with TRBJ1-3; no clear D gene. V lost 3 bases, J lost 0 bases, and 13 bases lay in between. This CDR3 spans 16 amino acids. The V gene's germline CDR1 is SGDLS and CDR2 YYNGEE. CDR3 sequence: CASSETGPHSGNTIYF. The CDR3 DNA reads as TGTGCCAGCAGCGAAACCGGGCCGCACTCTGGAAACACCATATATTTT.

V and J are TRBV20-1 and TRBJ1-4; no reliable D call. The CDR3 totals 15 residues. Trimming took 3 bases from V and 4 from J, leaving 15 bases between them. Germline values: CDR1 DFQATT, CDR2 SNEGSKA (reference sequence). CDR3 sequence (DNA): TGCAGTGCTAGTCCCAGGCGGGCAGATAATGAAAAACTGTTTTTT. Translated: CSASPRRADNEKLFF.

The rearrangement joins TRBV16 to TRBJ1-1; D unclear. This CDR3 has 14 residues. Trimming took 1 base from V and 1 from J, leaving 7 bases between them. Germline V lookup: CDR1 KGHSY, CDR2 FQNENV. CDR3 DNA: TGTGCCAGCAGCCAATTACAGTCGAACACTGAAGCTTTCTTT. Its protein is CASSQLQSNTEAFF. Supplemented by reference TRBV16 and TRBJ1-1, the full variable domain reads GEEVAQTPKHLVRGEGQKAKLYCAPIKGHSYVFWYQQVLKNEFKFLISFQNENVFDETGMPKERFSAKCLPNSPCSLEIQATKLEDSAVYFCASSQLQSNTEAFFGQGTRLTVV.

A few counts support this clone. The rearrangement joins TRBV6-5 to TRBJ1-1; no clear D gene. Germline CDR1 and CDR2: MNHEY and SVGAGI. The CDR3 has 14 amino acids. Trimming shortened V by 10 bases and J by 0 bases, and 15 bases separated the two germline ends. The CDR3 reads CATLAVSMNTEAFF. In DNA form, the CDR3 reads TGTGCCACCCTAGCGGTATCGATGAACACTGAAGCTTTCTTT.

CDR3 sequence: CASSWEGLNTEAFF. In nucleotides, the CDR3 is TGCGCCAGCAGTTGGGAGGGACTGAACACTGAAGCTTTCTTT. The V gene is TRBV5-1, the J gene TRBJ1-1; a weak D match, TRBD1 (5 bases). Trimming shortened V by 5 bases and J by 0 bases, and 11 bases separated the two germline ends. The V gene's germline CDR1 is SGHRS and CDR2 YFSETQ. This CDR3 is built from 14 residues.

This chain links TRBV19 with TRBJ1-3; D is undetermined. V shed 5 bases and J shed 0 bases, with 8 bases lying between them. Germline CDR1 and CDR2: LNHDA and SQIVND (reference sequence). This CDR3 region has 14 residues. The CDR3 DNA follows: TGTGCCAGTAGTGACGGGAGCTCTGGAAACACCATATATTTT. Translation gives CASSDGSSGNTIYF.

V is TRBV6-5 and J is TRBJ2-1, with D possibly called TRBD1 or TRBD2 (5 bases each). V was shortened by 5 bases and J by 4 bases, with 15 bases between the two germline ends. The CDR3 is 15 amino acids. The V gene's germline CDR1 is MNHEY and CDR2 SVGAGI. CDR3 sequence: CASSIRDAQYNEQFF. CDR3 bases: TGTGCCAGCAGTATCCGGGACGCCCAGTACAATGAGCAGTTCTTC.

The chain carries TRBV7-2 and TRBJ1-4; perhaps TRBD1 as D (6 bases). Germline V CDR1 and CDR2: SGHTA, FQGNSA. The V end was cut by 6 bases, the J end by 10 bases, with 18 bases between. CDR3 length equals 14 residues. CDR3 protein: CASREDRRLAKLFF. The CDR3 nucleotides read TGTGCCAGCAGGGAGGACAGAAGATTAGCAAAACTGTTTTTT.

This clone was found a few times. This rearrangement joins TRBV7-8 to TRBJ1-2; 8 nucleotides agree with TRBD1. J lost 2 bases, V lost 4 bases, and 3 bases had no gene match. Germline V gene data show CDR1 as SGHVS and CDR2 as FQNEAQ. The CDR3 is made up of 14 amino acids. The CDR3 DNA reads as TGTGCCAGCAGCTCCACAGGGGGAAACTATGGCTACACCTTC. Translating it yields CASSSTGGNYGYTF.

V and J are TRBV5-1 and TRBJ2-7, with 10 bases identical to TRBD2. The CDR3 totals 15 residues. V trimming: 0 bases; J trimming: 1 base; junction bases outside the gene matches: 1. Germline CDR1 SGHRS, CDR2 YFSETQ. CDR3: CASSLELAGSYEQYF. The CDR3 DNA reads TGCGCCAGCAGCTTGGAACTAGCGGGATCCTACGAGCAGTACTTC.

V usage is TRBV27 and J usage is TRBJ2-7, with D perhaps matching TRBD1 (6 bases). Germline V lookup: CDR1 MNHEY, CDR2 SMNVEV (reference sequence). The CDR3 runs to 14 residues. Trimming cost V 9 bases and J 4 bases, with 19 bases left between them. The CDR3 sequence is CASSRYRGGYEQYF. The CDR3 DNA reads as TGTGCCAGTTCCAGGTATCGAGGGGGTTACGAGCAGTACTTC.

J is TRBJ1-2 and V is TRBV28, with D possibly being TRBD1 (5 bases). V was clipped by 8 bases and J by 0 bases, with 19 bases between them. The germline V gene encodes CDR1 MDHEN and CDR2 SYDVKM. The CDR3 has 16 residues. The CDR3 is CASSRDGYEANYGYTF. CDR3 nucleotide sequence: TGTGCCAGCTCACGGGACGGATACGAAGCTAACTATGGCTACACCTTC.

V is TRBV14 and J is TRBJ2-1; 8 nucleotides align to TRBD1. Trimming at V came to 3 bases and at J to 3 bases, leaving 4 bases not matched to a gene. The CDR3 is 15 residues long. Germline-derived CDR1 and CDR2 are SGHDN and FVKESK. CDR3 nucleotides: TGTGCCAGCAGCCAGTTACAGGGGGGCTACAATGAGCAGTTCTTC. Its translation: CASSQLQGGYNEQFF.

The CDR3 spells CASSYPPETQYF. In DNA, the CDR3 is TGTGCCAGCAGTTACCCTCCCGAGACCCAGTACTTC. This chain links TRBV6-2 or TRBV6-3 with TRBJ2-5; D gene ambiguous. This CDR3 contains 12 residues. The germline V and J ends were trimmed by 2 bases and 5 bases, with 6 bases remaining between them. Germline CDR1 MNHEY, CDR2 SVGEGT.

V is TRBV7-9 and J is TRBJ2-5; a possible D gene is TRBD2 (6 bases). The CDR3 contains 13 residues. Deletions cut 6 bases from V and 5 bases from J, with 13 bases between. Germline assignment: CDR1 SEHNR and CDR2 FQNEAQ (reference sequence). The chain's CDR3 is CASRSGGTETQYF. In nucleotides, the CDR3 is TGTGCCAGCAGATCCGGGGGTACTGAGACCCAGTACTTC.

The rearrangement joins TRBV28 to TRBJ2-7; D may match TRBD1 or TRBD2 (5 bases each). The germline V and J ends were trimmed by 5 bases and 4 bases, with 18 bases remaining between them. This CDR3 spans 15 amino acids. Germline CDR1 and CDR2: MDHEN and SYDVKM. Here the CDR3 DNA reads TGTGCCAGCAGTCCATGGGGGTGGCCCCCTTACGAGCAGTACTTC. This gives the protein CASSPWGWPPYEQYF.

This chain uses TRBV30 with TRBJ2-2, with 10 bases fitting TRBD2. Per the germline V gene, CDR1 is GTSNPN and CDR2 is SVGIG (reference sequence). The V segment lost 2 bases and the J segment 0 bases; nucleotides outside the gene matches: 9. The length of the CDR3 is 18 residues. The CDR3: CAWSSYSLAGANTGELFF. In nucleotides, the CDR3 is TGTGCCTGGAGTTCCTATTCTCTAGCGGGGGCGAACACCGGGGAGCTGTTTTTT.

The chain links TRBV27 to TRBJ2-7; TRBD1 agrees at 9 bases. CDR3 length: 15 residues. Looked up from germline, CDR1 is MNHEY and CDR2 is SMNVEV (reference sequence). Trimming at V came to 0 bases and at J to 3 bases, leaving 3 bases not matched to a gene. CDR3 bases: TGTGCCAGCAGTTTATCGCCGGGACAGGGCTACGAGCAGTACTTC. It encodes CASSLSPGQGYEQYF.

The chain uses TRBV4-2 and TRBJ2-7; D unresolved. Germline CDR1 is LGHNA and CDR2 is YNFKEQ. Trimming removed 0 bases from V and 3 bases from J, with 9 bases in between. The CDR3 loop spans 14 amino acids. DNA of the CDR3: TGTGCCAGCAGCCAAGAAGACACCCGCTACGAGCAGTACTTC. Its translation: CASSQEDTRYEQYF.

CDR3 sequence: CASSLDDSFAYGYTF. CDR3 coding DNA: TGTGCCAGCAGCTTAGACGACAGTTTCGCCTATGGCTACACCTTC. The chain couples TRBV7-9 to TRBJ1-2; TRBD1 might be the D (5 bases). V gave up 1 base and J gave up 4 bases, with 13 bases separating them. CDR1 is SEHNR, CDR2 FQNEAQ, per germline (reference sequence). CDR3 size: 15 residues.

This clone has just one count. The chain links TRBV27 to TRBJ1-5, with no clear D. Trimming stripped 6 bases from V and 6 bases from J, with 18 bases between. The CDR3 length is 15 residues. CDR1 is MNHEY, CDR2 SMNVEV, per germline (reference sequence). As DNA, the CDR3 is TGTGCCAGCAGAGTGGGTGGATGGGTAGGTCAGCCCCAGCATTTT. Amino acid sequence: CASRVGGWVGQPQHF.

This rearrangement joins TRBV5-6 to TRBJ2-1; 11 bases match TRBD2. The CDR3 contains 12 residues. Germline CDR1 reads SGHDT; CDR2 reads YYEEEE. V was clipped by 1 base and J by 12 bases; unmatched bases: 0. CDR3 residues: CASSLLAGGQFF. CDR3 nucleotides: TGTGCCAGCAGCTTGCTAGCGGGAGGGCAGTTCTTC.

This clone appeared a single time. The CDR3 is CASRTATSATNEKLFF. In DNA form, the CDR3 reads TGCGCCAGCAGGACTGCCACTTCTGCAACTAATGAAAAACTGTTTTTT. The chain carries TRBV5-1 and TRBJ1-4, with D unclear. The CDR3 sequence is 16 residues long. V lost 5 bases and J 0 bases, leaving 14 bases between the germline ends. Germline V gene lookup returns CDR1 SGHRS and CDR2 YFSETQ.

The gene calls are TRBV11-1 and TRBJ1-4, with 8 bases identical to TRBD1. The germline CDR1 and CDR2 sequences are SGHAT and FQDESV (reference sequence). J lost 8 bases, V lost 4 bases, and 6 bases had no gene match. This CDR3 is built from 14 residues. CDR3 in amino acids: CASSYTGGREKLFF. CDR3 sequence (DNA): TGTGCCAGCAGCTACACAGGGGGACGAGAAAAACTGTTTTTT. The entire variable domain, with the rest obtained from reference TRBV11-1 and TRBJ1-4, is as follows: EAEVAQSPRYKITEKSQAVAFWCDPISGHATLYWYRQILGQGPELLVQFQDESVVDDSQLPKDRFSAERLKGVDSTLKIQPAELGDSAMYLCASSYTGGREKLFFGSGTQLSVL.

This CDR3 is CASSASVGYTIYF. CDR3 bases: TGTGCCAGTAGTGCCAGTGTTGGGTACACCATATATTTT. The chain recombines TRBV19 with TRBJ1-3; D remains ambiguous. With 5 bases removed from V and 8 bases from J, the gap between germline ends came to 13 bases. The CDR3 runs 13 residues. CDR1 is LNHDA and CDR2 is SQIVND in the germline V gene (reference sequence). The variable domain in full, completed from reference TRBV19 and TRBJ1-3, reads DGGITQSPKYLFRKEGQNVTLSCEQNLNHDAMYWYRQDPGQGLRLIYYSQIVNDFQKGDIAEGYSVSREKKESFPLTVTSAQKNPTAFYLCASSASVGYTIYFGEGSWLTVV.

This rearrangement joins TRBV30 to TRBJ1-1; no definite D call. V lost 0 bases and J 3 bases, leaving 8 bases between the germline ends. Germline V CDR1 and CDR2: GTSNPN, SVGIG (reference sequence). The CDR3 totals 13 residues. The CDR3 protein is CAWSVLEDTEAFF. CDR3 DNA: TGTGCCTGGAGTGTACTGGAAGACACTGAAGCTTTCTTT.